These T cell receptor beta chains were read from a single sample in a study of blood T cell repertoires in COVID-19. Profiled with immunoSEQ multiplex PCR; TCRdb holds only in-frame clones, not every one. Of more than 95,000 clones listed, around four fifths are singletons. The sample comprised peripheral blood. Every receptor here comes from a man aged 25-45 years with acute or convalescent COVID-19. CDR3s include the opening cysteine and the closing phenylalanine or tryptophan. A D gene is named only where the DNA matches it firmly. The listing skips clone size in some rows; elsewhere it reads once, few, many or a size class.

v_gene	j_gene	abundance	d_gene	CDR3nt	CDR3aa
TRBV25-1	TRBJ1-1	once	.	TGTGCCAGCAGCCCTACAGGGCTCACTGAAGCTTTCTTT	CASSPTGLTEAFF
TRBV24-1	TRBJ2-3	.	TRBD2	TGTGCCACCAGTGATTCGGCAGGGAGGGAGGAAGATACGCAGTATTTT	CATSDSAGREEDTQYF
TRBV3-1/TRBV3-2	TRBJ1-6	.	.	TGTGCCAGCAGTCCAGACGGGAATTCACCCCTCCACTTT	CASSPDGNSPLHF
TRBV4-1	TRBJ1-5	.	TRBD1	TGCGCCAGCAGCCAGGGACAGGGCGGCAATCAGCCCCAGCATTTT	CASSQGQGGNQPQHF
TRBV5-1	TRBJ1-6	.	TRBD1	TGCGCCAGCAGCTTGGCCTTTCCGGGACAGGGTAACTCACCCCTCCACTTT	CASSLAFPGQGNSPLHF
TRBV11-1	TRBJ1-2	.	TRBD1	TGTGCCAGCAGCCCGGGACAGGGGGCATATGGCTACACCTTC	CASSPGQGAYGYTF
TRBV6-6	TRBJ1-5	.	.	TGTGCCAGCAGTCAACAAAATCAGCCCCAGCATTTT	CASSQQNQPQHF
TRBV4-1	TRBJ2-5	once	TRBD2	TGCGCCAGCAGCCGCCGAAGGACTAGCGGGGGCCAAGAGACCCAGTACTTC	CASSRRRTSGGQETQYF
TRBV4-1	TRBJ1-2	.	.	TGCGCCAGCAGCCAAGTAGCTCGGCTATATGGCTACACCTTC	CASSQVARLYGYTF
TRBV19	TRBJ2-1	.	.	TGTGCCAGTAGTACGAGTCCAAGCTCCTACAATGAGCAGTTCTTC	CASSTSPSSYNEQFF
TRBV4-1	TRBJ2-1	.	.	TGCGCCAGCAGCCAAGGCAGTAATGAGCAGTTCTTC	CASSQGSNEQFF
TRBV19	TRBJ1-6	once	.	TGTGCCAGTATGGCGACGGGGGGTCGGTCACCCCTCCACTTT	CASMATGGRSPLHF
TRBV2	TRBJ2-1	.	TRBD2	TGTGCCAGCAGTCGTGCTAGCGGCGCCTACAATGAGCAGTTCTTC	CASSRASGAYNEQFF
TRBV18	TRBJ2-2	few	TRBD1	TGTGCCAGCTCACTGGACAGGGCCGGGGAGCTGTTTTTT	CASSLDRAGELFF
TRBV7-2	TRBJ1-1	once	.	TGTGCCAGCAGCTTAATTGGGGCGAACACTGAAGCTTTCTTT	CASSLIGANTEAFF
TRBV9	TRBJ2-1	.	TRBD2	TGTGCCAGCGTCGGGAGGGCGTCGGGCAATGAGCAGTTCTTC	CASVGRASGNEQFF
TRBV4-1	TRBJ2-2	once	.	TGCGCCAGCAGCCAAGATGAGGGGGCCGGGGAGCTGTTTTTT	CASSQDEGAGELFF
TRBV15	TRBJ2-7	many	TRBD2	TGTGCCACCAGCAGAGAGACTAGCGGGCCCTACGAGCAGTACTTC	CATSRETSGPYEQYF
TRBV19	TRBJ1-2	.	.	TGTGCCAGTAGTATTGGGGCCCTCGGTGGCTACACCTTC	CASSIGALGGYTF
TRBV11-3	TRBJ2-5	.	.	TGTGCCAGCAGCCAGAATACAGGCGGCCAAGAGACCCAGTACTTC	CASSQNTGGQETQYF
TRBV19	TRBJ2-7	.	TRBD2	TGTGCCAGTAGTGTTCTAGCGGGGAGCTCCTACGAGCAGTACTTC	CASSVLAGSSYEQYF
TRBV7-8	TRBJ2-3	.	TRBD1	TGTGCCTCCTCAAAATCCCAGGGGGCGTCAGTGGATACGCAGTATTTT	CASSKSQGASVDTQYF
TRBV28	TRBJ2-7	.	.	TGTGCCAGCAGACCGGGACACACCTACGAGCAGTACTTC	CASRPGHTYEQYF
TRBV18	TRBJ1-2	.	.	TGTGCCAGCTCACCGCGGGGGGCGATGGGGATGGCGATGGCGGGCTACACCTTC	CASSPRGAMGMAMAGYTF
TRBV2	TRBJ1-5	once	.	TGTGCCAGCAGTTCAACGCCGAACGGTCAGCCCCAGCATTTT	CASSSTPNGQPQHF
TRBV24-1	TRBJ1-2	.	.	TGTGCCACCAGTGGAGGAAACGGCTACACCTTC	CATSGGNGYTF
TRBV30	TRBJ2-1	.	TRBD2	TGTGCCTGGAGTGCCGGATTTGGGGGGGGTTTTTACAATGAGCAGTTCTTC	CAWSAGFGGGFYNEQFF
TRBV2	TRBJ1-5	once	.	TGTGCCAGCCGGGACACCAATCAGCCCCAGCATTTT	CASRDTNQPQHF
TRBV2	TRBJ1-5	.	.	TGTGCCAGCAGTGCATTGTCCGGGAGCAATCAGCCCCAGCATTTT	CASSALSGSNQPQHF
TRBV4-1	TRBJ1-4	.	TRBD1	TGCGCCAGCAGCCCTCGGGACAGCGTTGAAAAACTGTTTTTT	CASSPRDSVEKLFF
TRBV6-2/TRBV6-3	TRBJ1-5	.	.	TGTGCCAGCAGTTACCTAGGAGGGCGCAATCAGCCCCAGCATTTT	CASSYLGGRNQPQHF
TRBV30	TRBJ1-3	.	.	TGTGCCTGGAGTGAGGAGGTGGGGGGGATCTCTGGAAACACCATATATTTT	CAWSEEVGGISGNTIYF
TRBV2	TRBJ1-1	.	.	TGTGCCAGCAGTATTAGAGACAGTAACACTGAAGCTTTCTTT	CASSIRDSNTEAFF
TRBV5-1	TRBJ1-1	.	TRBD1	TGCGCCAGCACCAATAACCCTCCCGGGACAGGGGGCACTGAAGCTTTCTTT	CASTNNPPGTGGTEAFF
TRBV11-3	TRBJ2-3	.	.	TGTGCCAGCAGCTTCGGCGGGACTAGCACAGATACGCAGTATTTT	CASSFGGTSTDTQYF
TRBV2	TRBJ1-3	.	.	TGTGCCAGCAGTGAGGAGGGGCCTAACGTCTCTGGAAACACCATATATTTT	CASSEEGPNVSGNTIYF
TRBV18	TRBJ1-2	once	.	TGTGCCAGCTCACCTTCCGGGGACTATGGCTACACCTTC	CASSPSGDYGYTF
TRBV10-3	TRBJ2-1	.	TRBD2	TGTGCCATCAGTGAGTCGAGGACTAGCGGGTACTACAATGAGCAGTTCTTC	CAISESRTSGYYNEQFF
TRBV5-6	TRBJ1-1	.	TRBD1	TGTGCCAGCAGCCCCAGGGGGCCCCACACTGAAGCTTTCTTT	CASSPRGPHTEAFF
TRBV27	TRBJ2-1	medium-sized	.	TGTGCCACCATCCGGGACAACCTCAATGAGCAGTTCTTC	CATIRDNLNEQFF
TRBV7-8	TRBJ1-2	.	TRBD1	TGTGCCAGCAGCTTAGGACAGGGTGAAGGCTACACCTTC	CASSLGQGEGYTF
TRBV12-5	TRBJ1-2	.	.	TGTGCTAGTGGTTTGGTACTCCGGAGTGATAATAACTATGGCTACACCTTC	CASGLVLRSDNNYGYTF